A single T cell receptor (beta chain) is shown here with its context. Its specificity is not known. TRB was amplified by touch-down multiplex PCR, primer pools A and B combined. TCRdb re-called the multiplex PCR reads and catalogs CDR3 proteins one per entry, DNA excluded. The repertoire table contains 7,800 or so distinct CDR3 sequences. This sample was taken from a study of T cell clusters in autoimmune cytopenias. Notes on the study in general: Compared with active autoimmune hepatitis patients, healthy donors showed 2.5 to 3-fold more exclusive TRB clusters. Physiological T cell clusters of healthy donors were apparently absent in primary autoimmune cytopenia patients.

Per the germline V gene, CDR1 is SGHDN and CDR2 is FVKESK. This CDR3 spans 13 amino acids. Each sample's input was roughly 230 ng genomic DNA, 38,000 or so genome equivalents. Sequenced sample: peripheral blood. The clonotype comes from a human donor with an autoimmune cytopenia or autoimmune hepatitis (not recorded which). The chain combines TRBV14 with TRBJ1-1. The CDR3 spells CASSQLRNTEAFF.